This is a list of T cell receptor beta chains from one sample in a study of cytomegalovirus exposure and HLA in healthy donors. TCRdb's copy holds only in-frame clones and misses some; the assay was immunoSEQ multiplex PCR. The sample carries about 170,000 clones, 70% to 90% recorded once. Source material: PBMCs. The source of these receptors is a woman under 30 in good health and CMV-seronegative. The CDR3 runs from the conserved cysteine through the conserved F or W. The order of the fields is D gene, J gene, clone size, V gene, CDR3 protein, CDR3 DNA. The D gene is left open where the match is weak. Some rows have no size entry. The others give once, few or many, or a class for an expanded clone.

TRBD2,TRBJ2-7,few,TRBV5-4,CASSQLAGIQYF,TGTGCCAGCAGTCAACTAGCGGGTATACAGTACTTC
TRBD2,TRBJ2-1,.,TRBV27,CASSLSGTREQFF,TGTGCCAGCAGTTTGAGCGGGACTAGGGAGCAGTTCTTC
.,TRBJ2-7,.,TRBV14,CASSQKGGDLYEQYF,TGTGCCAGCAGCCAAAAGGGAGGAGACCTCTACGAGCAGTACTTC
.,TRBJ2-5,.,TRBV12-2,CASPLRLYPSQETQYF,TGTGCAAGTCCCCTTCGGTTATACCCTAGCCAAGAGACCCAGTACTTC
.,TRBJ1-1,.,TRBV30,CAWSDRFTMNTEAFF,TGTGCCTGGAGTGACAGGTTTACTATGAACACTGAAGCTTTCTTT
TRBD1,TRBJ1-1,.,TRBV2,CASRRRDRDGSEAFF,TGTGCCAGCAGAAGACGGGACAGGGATGGGAGTGAAGCTTTCTTT
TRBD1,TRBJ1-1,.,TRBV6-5,CASRDRVWTEAFF,TGTGCCAGCAGGGACAGGGTTTGGACTGAAGCTTTCTTT
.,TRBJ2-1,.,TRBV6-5,CASRPGELAYNEQFF,TGTGCCAGCAGACCGGGGGAGCTAGCCTACAATGAGCAGTTCTTC
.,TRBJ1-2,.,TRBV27,CAGSRYSTEIYGYTF,TGTGCCGGCAGCCGATATTCGACAGAAATCTATGGCTACACCTTC
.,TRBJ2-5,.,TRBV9,CASSVGSLNQETQYF,TGTGCCAGCAGCGTAGGAAGCCTAAACCAAGAGACCCAGTACTTC
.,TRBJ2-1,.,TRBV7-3,CASSLGRGQVDLFF,TGTGCCAGCAGCTTAGGTAGGGGTCAGGTGGACCTGTTCTTC
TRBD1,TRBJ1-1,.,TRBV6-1,CAIQDRSTNTEAFF,TGTGCCATTCAGGACAGGAGTACGAACACTGAAGCTTTCTTT
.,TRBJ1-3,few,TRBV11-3,CASSLQGSGNTIYF,TGTGCCAGCAGCTTACAGGGCTCTGGAAACACCATATATTTT
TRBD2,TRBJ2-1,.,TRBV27,CASSLRLAGAASYNEQFF,TGTGCCAGCAGTTTACGGCTAGCGGGAGCCGCCTCCTACAATGAGCAGTTCTTC
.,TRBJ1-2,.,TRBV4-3,CASSQGVLTPYGYTF,TGCGCCAGCAGCCAAGGAGTACTAACCCCCTATGGCTACACCTTC
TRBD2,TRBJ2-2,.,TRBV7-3,CASSLTGTSTGELFF,TGTGCCAGCAGCTTAACGGGGACTAGCACCGGGGAGCTGTTTTTT
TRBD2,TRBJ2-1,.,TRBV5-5,CASRTGTSDYNEQFF,TGTGCCAGCAGAACCGGGACTAGCGATTACAATGAGCAGTTCTTC
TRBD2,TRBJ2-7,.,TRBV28,CASSLWGTSGISEQYF,TGTGCCAGCAGTCTTTGGGGGACTAGCGGGATCTCCGAGCAGTACTTC
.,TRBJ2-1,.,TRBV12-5,CASGTLGGAILYNEQFF,TGTGCTAGTGGCACCCTAGGGGGGGCCATACTCTACAATGAGCAGTTCTTC
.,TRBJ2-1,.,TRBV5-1,CASSLSDSLSNEQFF,TGCGCCAGCAGCTTGTCGGACAGCCTTAGTAATGAGCAGTTCTTC
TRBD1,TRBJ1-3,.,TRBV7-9,CASSLFEVTGGNTIYF,TGTGCCAGCAGCTTGTTCGAAGTGACAGGGGGTAACACCATATATTTT
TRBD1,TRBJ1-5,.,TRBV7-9,CASSQGQGNQPQHF,TGTGCCAGCAGCCAGGGACAGGGCAATCAGCCCCAGCATTTT
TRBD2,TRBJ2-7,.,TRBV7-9,CASSSPREGPEQYF,TGTGCCAGCAGCTCCCCGCGGGAGGGCCCCGAGCAGTACTTC
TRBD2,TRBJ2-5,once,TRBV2,CASSGSLAVLQETQYF,TGTGCCAGCAGTGGGTCCCTAGCGGTATTACAAGAGACCCAGTACTTC
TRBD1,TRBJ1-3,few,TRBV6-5,CASSLTGKGNTIYF,TGTGCCAGCAGCCTGACAGGGAAAGGAAACACCATATATTTT
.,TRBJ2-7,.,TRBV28,CASSAPNLGDYEQYF,TGTGCCAGCAGTGCCCCGAACCTGGGAGACTACGAGCAGTACTTC